Each of the 29 T cell receptor beta chains below was sequenced from the same sample in a study of beta chain features in type 1 diabetes. Findings and limits, study-wide: Shortening that was moderate but significant affected the TCRB CDR3s of Type 1 diabetes patients in all four CD4+ subsets.

Expressed TCRB transcripts were sequenced, since all the RNA that had been isolated was reverse transcribed. Produced via immunoSEQ multiplex PCR; TCRdb's table is partial and in-frame only. The sample includes over 150,000 clones, over 9% seen only once; the top ten take 0.5%. For these TCRs, the target antigens are not known. Sequencing was done on a sample of central memory CD4+ T cells from blood. These receptors all come from a man aged 25 to 45 with type 1 diabetes.

This clone has just a few counts. V usage is TRBV5-4 and J usage is TRBJ2-3, with TRBD1 as a possible D gene (5 bases). V lost 1 base and J lost 2, with 8 bases in between. The germline V gene has CDR1 SGHNT and CDR2 YYREEE (reference sequence). There are 14 residues in the CDR3. CDR3 amino acids: CASSLFRDTDTQYF. The CDR3 nucleotides read TGTGCCAGCAGCTTGTTCAGGGACACAGATACGCAGTATTTT.

The chain is built from TRBV4-2 and TRBJ1-1; D gene uncertain. Trimming pared 2 bases from V and 0 bases from J, leaving 10 bases between. CDR1 LGHNA and CDR2 YNFKEQ come from the germline V gene. The CDR3 loop spans 15 amino acids. Written as DNA, the CDR3 is TGTGCCAGCAGCCAACCGGGAGGATTGAACACTGAAGCTTTCTTT. Its translation: CASSQPGGLNTEAFF.

The gene calls are TRBV7-8 and TRBJ2-7, with D possibly matching TRBD2 (6 bases). CDR3 size: 14 residues. Germline CDR1 SGHVS, CDR2 FQNEAQ. V lost 6 bases and J 3 bases, leaving 15 bases between the germline ends. CDR3 residues: CASSSDGGLYEQYF. CDR3 nucleotide sequence: TGTGCCAGCAGTTCGGACGGGGGACTCTACGAGCAGTACTTC.

Only a few counts were recorded for this clone. The chain couples TRBV29-1 to TRBJ2-3, with 7 bases that match TRBD2. CDR1 and CDR2 from the germline V gene are SQVTM and ANQGSEA. J was trimmed by 4 bases and V by 6 bases; bases with no gene match: 13. The CDR3 spans 15 residues. CDR3: CSVIPVNGGADTQYF. In DNA form, the CDR3 reads TGCAGCGTCATCCCCGTAAATGGGGGGGCAGATACGCAGTATTTT.

This clone occurred a few times. The chain joins TRBV4-2 to TRBJ2-5; 10 nucleotides agree with TRBD1. The V gene's germline CDR1 is LGHNA and CDR2 YNFKEQ. The CDR3 has 15 residues. V was clipped by 0 bases and J by 5 bases; unmatched bases: 3. The CDR3 protein is CASSQETGGVETQYF. CDR3 sequence (DNA): TGTGCCAGCAGCCAAGAGACAGGGGGCGTGGAGACCCAGTACTTC.

The chain has TRBV6-5 and TRBJ1-1; 10 positions agree with TRBD1. The CDR3 runs 15 residues. Germline lookup yields CDR1 MNHEY and CDR2 SVGAGI. V trimming: 5 bases; J trimming: 5 bases; junction bases outside the gene matches: 8. CDR3 sequence (DNA): TGTGCCAGCAGTCCGGGACAGGGGTTAGCAACTGAAGCTTTCTTT. This gives the protein CASSPGQGLATEAFF.

This chain uses TRBV15 with TRBJ2-7; D ambiguous. This CDR3 is 14 amino acids long. Germline CDR1 is LNHNV and CDR2 is YYDKDF (reference sequence). Trimming removed 1 base from V and 6 bases from J, with 13 bases in between. CDR3 bases: TGTGCCACCAGCAGAGTAAACTCCGAGAGCGAGCAGTACTTC. Amino acid sequence: CATSRVNSESEQYF.

This clone has more than one count but fewer than ten. This chain uses TRBV5-1 with TRBJ2-2; D call uncertain. The germline CDR1 and CDR2 sequences are SGHRS and YFSETQ. Trimming shortened V by 4 bases and J by 5 bases, and 15 bases separated the two germline ends. This CDR3 has 15 amino acids. The CDR3, as DNA: TGCGCCAGCAGCGGTTGGCAGACCGGGACCGGGGAGCTGTTTTTT. Protein product: CASSGWQTGTGELFF. Looking up the rest from reference TRBV5-1 and TRBJ2-2 gives the full variable domain: KAGVTQTPRYLIKTRGQQVTLSCSPISGHRSVSWYQQTPGQGLQFLFEYFSETQRNKGNFPGRFSGRQFSNSRSEMNVSTLELGDSALYLCASSGWQTGTGELFFGEGSRLTVL.

The rearrangement joins TRBV7-6 to TRBJ2-3; TRBD2 aligns across 7 bases. The ends lost 3 bases at V and 0 bases at J; junction bases unmatched: 9. This CDR3 contains 17 residues. Germline V lookup: CDR1 SGHVS, CDR2 FNYEAQ. CDR3: CASSFLGAGLSTDTQYF. The CDR3 DNA reads as TGTGCCAGCAGCTTTCTAGGAGCGGGATTGAGCACAGATACGCAGTATTTT.

This clone was counted only a few times. The genes are TRBV30 and TRBJ2-7, with 10 bases matching TRBD2. Germline V gene sequence: CDR1 GTSNPN, CDR2 SVGIG (reference sequence). The CDR3 contains 15 residues. J was trimmed by 3 bases and V by 2 bases; bases with no gene match: 7. Here the CDR3 reads CAWSKGLALLYEQYF. In nucleotides, the CDR3 is TGTGCCTGGAGTAAGGGACTAGCGCTACTCTACGAGCAGTACTTC.

The chain couples TRBV5-4 to TRBJ2-7; a weak D match, TRBD1 (6 bases). CDR1 is SGHNT and CDR2 is YYREEE in the germline V gene (reference sequence). Trimming shortened V by 2 bases and J by 2 bases, and 17 bases separated the two germline ends. This CDR3 spans 16 amino acids. The CDR3 nucleotides are TGTGCCAGCAGCTTTGGTGGCACAGGGTTCCCCTACGAGCAGTACTTC. This sequence encodes CASSFGGTGFPYEQYF.

The chain joins TRBV6-1 to TRBJ2-3, with TRBD1 identical over 7 bases. From germline, CDR1 is MNHNS and CDR2 SASEGT. This CDR3 spans 15 amino acids. J was trimmed by 5 bases and V by 3 bases; bases with no gene match: 8. CDR3 nucleotide sequence: TGTGCCAGCAGTGACCAGGCAGGGGGTAAAGATACGCAGTATTTT. The encoded protein is CASSDQAGGKDTQYF.

The CDR3 region has the DNA TGTGCCAGCTCACCGCGTGCGAGCTCCTACGAGCAGTACTTC. Its protein product is CASSPRASSYEQYF. The V and J genes are TRBV18 and TRBJ2-7; D not certain. The CDR3 length is 14 residues. Between the trimmed V and J ends, which lost 3 bases and 0 bases, there was a span of 9 bases. The germline CDR1 and CDR2 sequences are KGHSH and LQKENI. Using reference TRBV18 and TRBJ2-7 for the parts outside the CDR3, the full variable domain is NAGVMQNPRHLVRRRGQEARLRCSPMKGHSHVYWYRQLPEEGLKFMVYLQKENIIDESGMPKERFSAEFPKEGPSILRIQQVVRGDSAAYFCASSPRASSYEQYFGPGTRLTVT.

The V and J genes are TRBV4-2 and TRBJ2-6; a weak D match, TRBD1 (7 bases). Trimming shortened V by 4 bases and J by 1 base, and 20 bases separated the two germline ends. Germline CDR1 is LGHNA and CDR2 is YNFKEQ. There are 19 residues in the CDR3. The CDR3 protein is CASSPRSGDSVSGANVLTF. In DNA, the CDR3 is TGTGCCAGCAGCCCTAGATCGGGGGACAGCGTATCTGGGGCCAACGTCCTGACTTTC.

On this clone: The same CDR3 is also encoded by other DNA sequences in this sample. The rearrangement joins TRBV6-5 to TRBJ1-5; 7 bases map to TRBD1. The germline V gene encodes CDR1 MNHEY and CDR2 SVGAGI. Unmatched junction bases numbered 2, after V lost 2 bases and J lost 4 bases. The CDR3 is made up of 14 amino acids. This CDR3 reads CASSYRGRNQPQHF. CDR3 nucleotides: TGTGCCAGCAGTTACAGGGGGCGAAATCAGCCCCAGCATTTT.

This clone was counted a few times. The CDR3 coding sequence is TGTGCCACCAGCAGAGCGGGAGGGCCCCACGAGCAGTACTTC. This codes for CATSRAGGPHEQYF. The chain carries TRBV15 and TRBJ2-7, with 8 bases fitting TRBD2. The germline V gene encodes CDR1 LNHNV and CDR2 YYDKDF (reference sequence). The CDR3 consists of 14 residues. V was pared by 1 base and J by 5 bases, with 4 bases of the junction left unmatched.

The chain links TRBV27 to TRBJ2-2; D gene ambiguous. CDR1 is MNHEY, CDR2 SMNVEV, per germline (reference sequence). Trimming pared 4 bases from V and 6 bases from J, leaving 12 bases between. The CDR3 covers 14 residues. CDR3 nucleotide sequence: TGTGCCAGCAGTTACTCACGTGTAGCCGGGGAGCTGTTTTTT. Protein: CASSYSRVAGELFF.

The V and J genes are TRBV19 and TRBJ1-2; maybe TRBD1 (6 bases). This CDR3 spans 12 amino acids. Germline-derived CDR1 and CDR2 are LNHDA and SQIVND (reference sequence). The germline V and J ends were trimmed by 6 bases and 6 bases, with 11 bases remaining between them. CDR3 nucleotide sequence: TGTGCCAGTAGGAAGGGGGATGATGGCTACACCTTC. Its translation: CASRKGDDGYTF.

The V and J genes are TRBV18 and TRBJ2-7; weak D call: TRBD1 (5 bases). The germline gives CDR1 KGHSH, CDR2 LQKENI. The ends were cut back, 3 bases at V and 5 bases at J, with 11 bases in the middle. CDR3 length: 13 amino acids. Here the CDR3 reads CASSPTGNHEQYF. The CDR3, as DNA: TGTGCCAGCTCACCCACAGGCAACCACGAGCAGTACTTC.

The chain employs TRBV7-3 and TRBJ2-1; TRBD2 agrees at 11 bases. The CDR3 has 16 residues. V lost 5 bases to trimming and J lost 7 bases; unmatched junction nucleotides: 10. CDR1 is SGHTA, CDR2 FQGTGA, per germline. CDR3 sequence: CASSPGGSGRGNEQFF. Written as DNA, the CDR3 is TGTGCCAGCAGCCCCGGGGGTAGCGGGAGGGGGAATGAGCAGTTCTTC.

The V call is TRBV5-4, the J call TRBJ2-7; TRBD1 matches at 8 bases. Germline CDR1 SGHNT, CDR2 YYREEE (reference sequence). The CDR3 totals 14 residues. J lost 5 bases, V lost 5 bases, and 9 bases had no gene match. In nucleotides, the CDR3 is TGTGCCAGCAGTCGACAGGGGAAGATTGACGAGCAGTACTTC. It is translated as CASSRQGKIDEQYF.

This clone occurred a few times. As DNA, the CDR3 is TGTGCCAGCAGCTCCCGCGGCTCTGGGGCCAACGTCCTGACTTTC. It translates to CASSSRGSGANVLTF. The chain has TRBV7-2 and TRBJ2-6; D not certain. The V and J ends lost 4 bases and 0 bases respectively, with 7 bases between them. Germline V gives CDR1 SGHTA, CDR2 FQGNSA. CDR3 length: 15 amino acids.

The chain combines TRBV2 with TRBJ2-1; possibly TRBD1 for D (6 bases). Germline V CDR1 and CDR2: SNHLY, FYNNEI. The ends were cut back, 4 bases at V and 9 bases at J, with 13 bases in the middle. The CDR3 runs to 13 residues. The CDR3 here is CASSVTGRFEQFF. The CDR3 DNA follows: TGTGCCAGCAGTGTAACAGGGCGTTTTGAGCAGTTCTTC.

This clone was seen a handful of times. The rearrangement uses TRBV28 and TRBJ1-2; no definite D call. Trimming took 5 bases from V and 0 from J, leaving 7 bases between them. This CDR3 comprises 13 residues. Per germline, CDR1 MDHEN and CDR2 SYDVKM. The CDR3 DNA sequence: TGTGCCAGCAGTGATACTTCTAACTATGGCTACACCTTC. Protein: CASSDTSNYGYTF.

This clone has just one count. The CDR3 loop is CASRSTSTGDQPQHF. The CDR3 bases are TGTGCCAGCAGATCCACTTCGACAGGAGATCAGCCCCAGCATTTT. The V gene is TRBV2, the J gene TRBJ1-5; TRBD1 is a possible D gene (6 bases). CDR1 is SNHLY, CDR2 FYNNEI, per germline. The ends were cut back, 6 bases at V and 5 bases at J, with 17 bases in the middle. The CDR3 runs to 15 residues.

This clone was detected many times. This chain links TRBV5-4 with TRBJ2-5; TRBD1 might be the D (5 bases). V lost 0 bases and J 4 bases, leaving 13 bases between the germline ends. There are 15 residues in the CDR3. Per the germline V gene, CDR1 is SGHNT and CDR2 is YYREEE (reference sequence). Written as DNA, the CDR3 is TGTGCCAGCAGCTTGGAAGAGTTAAGGGGAGAGACCCAGTACTTC. Protein: CASSLEELRGETQYF.

This clone was seen only a few times. V and J are TRBV10-3 and TRBJ2-7, with 14 bases that match TRBD2. The CDR3 runs 16 residues. Germline CDR1 is ENHRY and CDR2 is SYGVKD. Trimming at V came to 4 bases and at J to 12 bases, leaving 14 bases not matched to a gene. The CDR3 nucleotides read TGTGCCATCAGTGTTGGACTAGCGGGAGGTCCAAGACTACTGTACTTC. This codes for CAISVGLAGGPRLLYF.

V and J are TRBV30 and TRBJ1-5; TRBD1 aligns across 7 bases. The germline V gene encodes CDR1 GTSNPN and CDR2 SVGIG (reference sequence). V shed 1 base and J 2 bases; nucleotides not matched to a gene: 2. CDR3 length: 14 residues. As DNA, the CDR3 is TGTGCCTGGAGTGGAACAGGGGGCAATCAGCCCCAGCATTTT. This gives the protein CAWSGTGGNQPQHF.

This chain joins TRBV7-2 and TRBJ2-3; weak D call: TRBD1 (6 bases). V was trimmed by 6 bases and J by 4 bases, leaving 11 bases between them. The CDR3 length is 13 residues. The germline CDR1 and CDR2 sequences are SGHTA and FQGNSA. The CDR3 nucleotides read TGTGCCAGCAGTAAACAGGGCGCAGATACGCAGTATTTT. Amino acid sequence: CASSKQGADTQYF. The full variable domain, rest sourced from reference TRBV7-2 and TRBJ2-3, is GAGVSQSPSNKVTEKGKDVELRCDPISGHTALYWYRQSLGQGLEFLIYFQGNSAPDKSGLPSDRFSAERTGGSVSTLTIQRTQQEDSAVYLCASSKQGADTQYFGPGTRLTVL.